The clone carrying this T cell receptor (beta chain) was detected once. Germline CDR1 is ENHRY and CDR2 is SYGVKD. V shed 8 bases and J 5 bases; nucleotides not matched to a gene: 11. The CDR3 has 15 residues. Authors' analysis steps: Estimates of nucleated cell counts were drawn from the amplification of reference gene primers. Data came from immunoSEQ multiplex PCR; TCRdb stores just in-frame clones and leaves some out. V, J and clone size derive from that table, while D and trimming were established from the DNA sequence. Of 150,000 or so clones listed, over 75% were seen once; the top ten hold around 1.2%. This entry is derived from a study of blood T cell repertoires in COVID-19. About the research overall: Samples came from the United States, Italy and Spain, spanning acute and convalescent COVID-19. Sources were T cells, B-cell-depleted T cells, or PBMCs; the material itself was cDNA or gDNA.

Specimen: peripheral blood. The V call is TRBV10-3, the J call TRBJ2-2, with 7 bases matching TRBD2. This clonotype was sampled from a man aged 55 to 70 who had recovered from COVID-19. The CDR3 nucleotides are TGTGCCATCGCGATAACTAGCGCGTCAACCGGGGAGCTGTTTTTT. Translation gives CAIAITSASTGELFF.